The 5 T cell receptor beta chains below were found in one sample sequenced in a study of neoadjuvant nivolumab and ipilimumab in lung cancer. Libraries were prepared by immunoSEQ multiplex PCR; TCRdb keeps only in-frame clonotypes and omits some of them. The sample has approximately 2,000 clones; 81% are singletons. The sample was tumor tissue, taken before neoadjuvant nivolumab, alone or with ipilimumab. The source of these receptors is an adult with non-small cell lung cancer.

The gene calls are TRBV5-1 and TRBJ2-7; 8 bases are a match to TRBD1. Unmatched junction bases numbered 6, after V lost 4 bases and J lost 3 bases. The CDR3 has 14 amino acids. The germline CDR1 and CDR2 sequences are SGHRS and YFSETQ. The CDR3 nucleotides are TGCGCCAGCAGCCCCGGACAGGGAGGCTACGAGCAGTACTTC. It yields the protein CASSPGQGGYEQYF. Full variable domain (outside the CDR3, taken from reference TRBV5-1 and TRBJ2-7): KAGVTQTPRYLIKTRGQQVTLSCSPISGHRSVSWYQQTPGQGLQFLFEYFSETQRNKGNFPGRFSGRQFSNSRSEMNVSTLELGDSALYLCASSPGQGGYEQYFGPGTRLTVT.

The chain has TRBV5-8 and TRBJ1-2; TRBD1 aligns across 7 bases. Losses at the gene ends were 7 bases for V and 3 bases for J; bases not matched to a gene: 3. The V gene's germline CDR1 is SGHTS and CDR2 YDEGEE. The CDR3 sequence is 12 residues long. CDR3 bases: TGTGCCAGCCAGGGGGTTTACTATGGCTACACCTTC. Its translation is CASQGVYYGYTF.

The chain joins TRBV5-1 to TRBJ2-1; D may match TRBD1 or TRBD2 (5 bases each). The CDR3 has 14 amino acids. Germline V lookup: CDR1 SGHRS, CDR2 YFSETQ. Between the trimmed V and J ends, which lost 3 bases and 3 bases, there was a span of 10 bases. CDR3 coding DNA: TGCGCCAGCAGCTCGGGGACGGACTACAATGAGCAGTTCTTC. This encodes CASSSGTDYNEQFF. The variable domain in full, with the rest retrieved from reference TRBV5-1 and TRBJ2-1, is KAGVTQTPRYLIKTRGQQVTLSCSPISGHRSVSWYQQTPGQGLQFLFEYFSETQRNKGNFPGRFSGRQFSNSRSEMNVSTLELGDSALYLCASSSGTDYNEQFFGPGTRLTVL.

The rearrangement links TRBV5-1 to TRBJ2-1, with 7 positions matching TRBD2. Looked up from germline, CDR1 is SGHRS and CDR2 is YFSETQ. V lost 0 bases and J lost 5; bases outside the gene matches: 11. This CDR3 is built from 17 residues. The CDR3 protein is CASSLAGASGNNNEQFF. CDR3 sequence (DNA): TGCGCCAGCAGCTTGGCCGGGGCTAGCGGTAATAACAATGAGCAGTTCTTC.

The chain links TRBV5-6 to TRBJ1-2; D is perhaps TRBD1 (6 bases). Trimming took off 2 bases at V and 2 bases at J, with 19 bases between the two ends. This CDR3 is 17 amino acids long. Germline V lookup: CDR1 SGHDT, CDR2 YYEEEE. The CDR3 region is CASSFRPPRGINYGYTF. The CDR3 region has the DNA TGTGCCAGCAGCTTTAGACCTCCCAGGGGCATAAACTATGGCTACACCTTC. Full variable domain (missing parts from reference TRBV5-6 and TRBJ1-2): DAGVTQSPTHLIKTRGQQVTLRCSPKSGHDTVSWYQQALGQGPQFIFQYYEEEERQRGNFPDRFSGHQFPNYSSELNVNALLLGDSALYLCASSFRPPRGINYGYTFGSGTRLTVV.